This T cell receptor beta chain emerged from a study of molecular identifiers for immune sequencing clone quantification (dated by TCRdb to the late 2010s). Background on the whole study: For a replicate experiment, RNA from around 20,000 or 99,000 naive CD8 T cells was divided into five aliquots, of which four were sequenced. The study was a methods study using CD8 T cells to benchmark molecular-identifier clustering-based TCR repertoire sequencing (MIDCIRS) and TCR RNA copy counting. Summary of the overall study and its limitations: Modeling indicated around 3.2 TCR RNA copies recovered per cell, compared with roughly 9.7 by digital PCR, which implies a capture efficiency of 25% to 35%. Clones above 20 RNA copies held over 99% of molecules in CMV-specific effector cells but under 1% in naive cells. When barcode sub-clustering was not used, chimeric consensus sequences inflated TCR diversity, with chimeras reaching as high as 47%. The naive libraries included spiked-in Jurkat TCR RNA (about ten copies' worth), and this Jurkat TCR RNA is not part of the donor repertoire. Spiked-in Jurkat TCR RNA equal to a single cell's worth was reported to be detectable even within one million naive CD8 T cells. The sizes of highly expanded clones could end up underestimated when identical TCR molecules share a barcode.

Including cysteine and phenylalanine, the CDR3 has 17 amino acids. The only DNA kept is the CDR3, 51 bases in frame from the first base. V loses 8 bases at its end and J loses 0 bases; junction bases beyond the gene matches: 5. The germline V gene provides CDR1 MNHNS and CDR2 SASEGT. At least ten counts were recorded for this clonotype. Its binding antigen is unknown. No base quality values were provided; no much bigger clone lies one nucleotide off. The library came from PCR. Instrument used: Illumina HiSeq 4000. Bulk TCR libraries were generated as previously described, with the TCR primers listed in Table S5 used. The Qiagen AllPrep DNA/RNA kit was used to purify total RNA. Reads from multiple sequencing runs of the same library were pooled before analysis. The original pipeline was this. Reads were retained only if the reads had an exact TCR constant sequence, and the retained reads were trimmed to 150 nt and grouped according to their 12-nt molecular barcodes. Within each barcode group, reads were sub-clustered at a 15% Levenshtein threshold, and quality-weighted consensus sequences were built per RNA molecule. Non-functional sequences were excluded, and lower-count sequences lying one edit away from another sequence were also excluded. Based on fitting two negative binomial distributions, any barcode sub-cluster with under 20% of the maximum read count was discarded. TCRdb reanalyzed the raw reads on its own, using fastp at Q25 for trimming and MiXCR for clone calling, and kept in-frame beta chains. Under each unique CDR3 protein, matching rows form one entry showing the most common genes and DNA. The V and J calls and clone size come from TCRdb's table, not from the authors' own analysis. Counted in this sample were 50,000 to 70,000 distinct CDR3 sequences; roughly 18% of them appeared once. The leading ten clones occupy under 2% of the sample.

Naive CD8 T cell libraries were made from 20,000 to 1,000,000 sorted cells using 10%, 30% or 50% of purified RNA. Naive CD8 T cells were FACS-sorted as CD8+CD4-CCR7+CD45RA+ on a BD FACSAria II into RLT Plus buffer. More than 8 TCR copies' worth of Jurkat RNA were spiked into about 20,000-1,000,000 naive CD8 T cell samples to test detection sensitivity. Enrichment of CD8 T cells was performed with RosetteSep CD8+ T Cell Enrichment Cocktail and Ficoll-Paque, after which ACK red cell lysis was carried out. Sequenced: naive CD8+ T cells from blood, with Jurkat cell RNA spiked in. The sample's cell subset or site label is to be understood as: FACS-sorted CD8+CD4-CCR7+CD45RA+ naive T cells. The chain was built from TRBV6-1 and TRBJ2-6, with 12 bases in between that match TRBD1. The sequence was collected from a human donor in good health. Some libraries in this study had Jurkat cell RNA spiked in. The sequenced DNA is TGTGCCAGCCTCCGGGACAGGGGGCTCTCTGGGGCCAACGTCCTGACTTTC. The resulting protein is CASLRDRGLSGANVLTF.